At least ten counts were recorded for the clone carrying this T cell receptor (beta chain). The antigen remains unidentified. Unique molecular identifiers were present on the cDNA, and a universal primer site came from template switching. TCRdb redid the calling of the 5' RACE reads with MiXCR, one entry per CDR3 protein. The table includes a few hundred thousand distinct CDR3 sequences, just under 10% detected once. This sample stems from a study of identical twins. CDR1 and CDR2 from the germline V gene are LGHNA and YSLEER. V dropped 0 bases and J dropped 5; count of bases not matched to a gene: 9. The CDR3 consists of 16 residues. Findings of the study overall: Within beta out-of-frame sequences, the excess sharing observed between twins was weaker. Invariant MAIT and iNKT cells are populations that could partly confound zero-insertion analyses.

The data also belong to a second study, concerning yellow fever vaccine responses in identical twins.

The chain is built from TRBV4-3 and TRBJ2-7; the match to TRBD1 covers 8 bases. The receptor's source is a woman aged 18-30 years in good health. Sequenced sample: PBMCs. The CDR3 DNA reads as TGCGCCAGCAGCCAAGATCCCCCGGACAGGGCCCACGAGCAGTACTTC. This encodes CASSQDPPDRAHEQYF.